This T cell receptor (beta chain) came from a study of T cells after yellow fever vaccination. The V end was cut by 1 base, the J end by 9 bases, with 15 bases between. Germline loops: CDR1 DFQATT, CDR2 SNEGSKA (reference sequence). The CDR3 consists of 13 residues. Researchers made TCR cDNA using 5'RACE template switching, and this step added a universal primer site and UMIs. TCRdb processed the 5' RACE reads anew with MiXCR; each CDR3 protein has one entry. The sample yields 500,000 to 650,000 distinct CDR3 sequences, roughly 12% seen once. This chain connects TRBV20-1 to TRBJ2-5; D gene ambiguous. The starting material was PBMCs, obtained on the day of the yellow fever booster vaccination. The source is a man aged 25 to 45 who received the YFV17D yellow fever vaccine. CDR3: CSARGLHGWAQYF. The CDR3 DNA reads as TGCAGTGCTAGAGGTCTCCATGGGTGGGCCCAGTACTTC.